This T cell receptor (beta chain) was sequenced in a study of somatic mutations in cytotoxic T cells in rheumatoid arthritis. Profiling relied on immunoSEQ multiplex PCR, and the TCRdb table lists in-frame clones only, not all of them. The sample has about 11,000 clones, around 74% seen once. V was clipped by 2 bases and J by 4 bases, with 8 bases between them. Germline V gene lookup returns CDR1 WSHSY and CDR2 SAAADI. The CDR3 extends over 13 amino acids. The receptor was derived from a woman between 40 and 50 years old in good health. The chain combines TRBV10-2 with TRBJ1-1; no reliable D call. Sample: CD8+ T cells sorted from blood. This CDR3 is CASSEPGGTEAFF. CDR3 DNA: TGCGCCAGCAGTGAGCCGGGCGGCACTGAAGCTTTCTTT.